These T cell receptor beta chains were read from a single sample in a study of CD8 T cells in Susac syndrome. TCRdb itself ran the immunoSEQ multiplex PCR reads through MiXCR, one entry per CDR3 protein. This table holds around 170,000 distinct CDR3 sequences, approximately 94% found once. What was sequenced was CD4+ T cells from PBMCs. These receptors were obtained from a human donor with Susac syndrome. Both conserved end residues are part of each CDR3. Fields, in order: V gene, clone size, CDR3 protein. Clone size is shown for a subset of rows, as once, few, many or a class of expanded clone.

TRBV5-1 | - | CASSLGGRFTYGYTF
TRBV6-1 | few | CASRKTNGEKLFF
TRBV6-2/TRBV6-3 | - | CASSQRSGTGDLNYGYTF
TRBV23-1 | - | CATVNAGMNTEAFF
TRBV29-1 | - | CSVGGKNSYEQYF
TRBV4-1 | - | CASSSGIYNQPQHF
TRBV20-1 | - | CSARPGHRNTEAFF
TRBV20-1 | - | CSAPQQTSGTYEQYF
TRBV6-5 | - | CASSYQRTALLYNEQFF
TRBV29-1 | - | CSVLRGTSSTQYF
TRBV20-1 | once | CSARGQGIYNEQFF
TRBV11-3 | - | CASSLNSGGNTGELFF
TRBV6-2/TRBV6-3 | - | CASSGANVLTF
TRBV27 | - | CASSPGGGKGYTF
TRBV5-1 | - | CASSLDRGSADTQYF
TRBV3-1 | - | CASSQGGTGGAGDTQYF
TRBV5-4 | - | CASSLDPYSGVDTEAFF
TRBV30 | once | CAWSITGGAETQYF
TRBV2 | - | CASTGRRGRQETQYF
TRBV28 | - | CASGPGTGGLRGYTF
TRBV2 | - | CASSLRLPGANYGYTF
TRBV7-2 | - | CASSFAYEETQYF
TRBV5-6 | - | CASSRGPEAKNIQYF
TRBV2 | - | CASHGTGGKEQYF
TRBV12-3/TRBV12-4 | - | CASSLSTRTGSGELFF
TRBV7-7 | - | CASSASGGSGANVLTF
TRBV19 | - | CASSIRDRAQTQYF
TRBV20-1 | - | CSARPGQGDRPQHF
TRBV20-1 | - | CSARASGGGEQFF
TRBV6-5 | - | CATQDRGRVGTEAFF
TRBV20-1 | - | CSGTLAATQYF